Given below is one T cell receptor beta chain in context. An end of the junction differs from the germline gene, which may be a read error. Germline CDR1 reads SGHNT; CDR2 reads YENEEA. There are 15 residues in the CDR3. The data are from a study of tumor-infiltrating lymphocytes in primary liver carcinoma. Study details: Productive TCRbeta read counts per sample ran from roughly 3.6 to 7.1 million and were similar across tissue types.

Unsorted whole blood yielded blood RNA, and germline DNA was extracted as well. Chronic HBV infection was present, with no prior treatment. Production of TCR beta cDNA used approximately 0.45 ug total RNA together with a constant-region primer. What produced the TCR beta libraries was three nested multiplex PCR rounds using slightly modified ARM-PCR. TRBV1-TRBV30 forward primers and a C-beta reverse primer were used in the first two PCR rounds, which each ran for approximately 10 cycles. MiXCR, applied by TCRdb to the multiplex PCR reads, yields one record per CDR3 protein. Of hundreds of thousands of distinct CDR3 sequences listed, about three fifths are singletons.

The genes are TRBV11-3 and TRBJ1-5; unclear D gene. Sequenced: peripheral blood. The sequence came from a woman aged 25 to 39 with primary liver carcinoma and hepatitis B virus infection. CDR3 bases: TGTGCCAGCAGCTTAGGGGATAGGGAGAATCAGTCCCAGCATTTT. It yields the protein CASSLGDRENQSQHF.